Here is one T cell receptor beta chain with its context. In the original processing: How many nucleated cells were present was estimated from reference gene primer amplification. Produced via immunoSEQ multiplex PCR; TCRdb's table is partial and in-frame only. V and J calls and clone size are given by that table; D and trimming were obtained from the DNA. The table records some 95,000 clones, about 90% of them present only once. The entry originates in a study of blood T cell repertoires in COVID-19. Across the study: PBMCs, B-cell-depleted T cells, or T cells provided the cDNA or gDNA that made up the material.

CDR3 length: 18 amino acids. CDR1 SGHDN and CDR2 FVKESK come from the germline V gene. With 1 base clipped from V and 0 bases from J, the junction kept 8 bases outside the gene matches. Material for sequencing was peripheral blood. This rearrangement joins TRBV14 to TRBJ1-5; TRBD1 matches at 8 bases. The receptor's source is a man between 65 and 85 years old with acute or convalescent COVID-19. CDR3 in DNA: TGTGCCAGCAGCCAAGGGGCGGGACAGGAGTATAGCAATCAGCCCCAGCATTTT. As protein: CASSQGAGQEYSNQPQHF.